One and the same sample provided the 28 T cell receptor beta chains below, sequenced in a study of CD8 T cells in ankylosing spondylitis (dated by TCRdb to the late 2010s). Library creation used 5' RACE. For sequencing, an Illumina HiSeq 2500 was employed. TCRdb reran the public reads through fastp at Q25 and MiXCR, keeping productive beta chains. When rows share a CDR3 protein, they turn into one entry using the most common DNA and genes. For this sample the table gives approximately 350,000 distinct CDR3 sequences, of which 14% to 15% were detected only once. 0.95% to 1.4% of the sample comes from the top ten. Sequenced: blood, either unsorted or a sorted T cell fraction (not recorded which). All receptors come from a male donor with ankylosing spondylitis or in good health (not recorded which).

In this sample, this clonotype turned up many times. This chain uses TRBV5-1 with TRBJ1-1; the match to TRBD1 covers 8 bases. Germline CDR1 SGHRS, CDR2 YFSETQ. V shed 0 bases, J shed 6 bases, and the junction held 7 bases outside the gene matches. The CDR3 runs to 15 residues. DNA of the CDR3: TGCGCCAGCAGCTTGGGGGGACAGGCGAGGTCTGAAGCTTTCTTT. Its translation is CASSLGGQARSEAFF.

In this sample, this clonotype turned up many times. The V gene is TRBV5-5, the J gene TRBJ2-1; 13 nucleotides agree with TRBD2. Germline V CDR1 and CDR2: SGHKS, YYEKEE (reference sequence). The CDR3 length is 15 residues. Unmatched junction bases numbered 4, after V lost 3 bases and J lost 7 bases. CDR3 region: CASSSLGLAGNEQFF. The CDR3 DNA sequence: TGTGCCAGCAGCTCTCTGGGACTAGCGGGGAATGAGCAGTTCTTC.

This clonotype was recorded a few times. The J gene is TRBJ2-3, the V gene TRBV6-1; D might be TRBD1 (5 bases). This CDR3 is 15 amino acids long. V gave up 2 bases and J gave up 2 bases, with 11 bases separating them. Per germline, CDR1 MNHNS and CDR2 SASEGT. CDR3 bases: TGTGCCAGCAGTGAATCAGGGTCTACCACAGATACGCAGTATTTT. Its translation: CASSESGSTTDTQYF.

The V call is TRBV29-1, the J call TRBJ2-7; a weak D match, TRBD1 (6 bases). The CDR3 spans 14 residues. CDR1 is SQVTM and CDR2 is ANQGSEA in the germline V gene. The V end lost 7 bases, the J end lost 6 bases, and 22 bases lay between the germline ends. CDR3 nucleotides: TGCAGCGCGCTCAGGGGTGGGTTGACGGGCGAGCAGTACTTC. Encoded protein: CSALRGGLTGEQYF.

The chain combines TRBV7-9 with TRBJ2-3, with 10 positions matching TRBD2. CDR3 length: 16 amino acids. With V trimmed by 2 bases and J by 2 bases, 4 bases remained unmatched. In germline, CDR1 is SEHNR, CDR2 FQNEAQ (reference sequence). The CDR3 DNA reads TGTGCCAGCAGCTTACTAGCGGGGGCCTTCACAGATACGCAGTATTTT. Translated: CASSLLAGAFTDTQYF.

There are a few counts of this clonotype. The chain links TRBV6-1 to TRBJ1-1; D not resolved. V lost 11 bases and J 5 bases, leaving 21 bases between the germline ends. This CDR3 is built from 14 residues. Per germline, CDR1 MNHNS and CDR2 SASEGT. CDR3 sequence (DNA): TGTGCCTCGATGAAACGCGGGAGGTGGACTGAAGCTTTCTTT. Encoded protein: CASMKRGRWTEAFF.

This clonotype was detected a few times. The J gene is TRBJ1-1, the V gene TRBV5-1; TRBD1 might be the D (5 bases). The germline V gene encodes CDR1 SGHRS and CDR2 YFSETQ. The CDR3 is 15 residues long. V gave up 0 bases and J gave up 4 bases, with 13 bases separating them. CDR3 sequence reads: CASSLDYAGGTEAFF. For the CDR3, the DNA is TGCGCCAGCAGCTTGGATTATGCGGGGGGCACTGAAGCTTTCTTT.

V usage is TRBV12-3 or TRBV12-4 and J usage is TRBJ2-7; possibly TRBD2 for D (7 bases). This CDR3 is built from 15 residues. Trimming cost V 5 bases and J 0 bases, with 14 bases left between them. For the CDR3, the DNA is TGTGCCAGCAGTGGGGGGGCGGGGAGCTCCTACGAGCAGTACTTC. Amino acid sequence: CASSGGAGSSYEQYF.

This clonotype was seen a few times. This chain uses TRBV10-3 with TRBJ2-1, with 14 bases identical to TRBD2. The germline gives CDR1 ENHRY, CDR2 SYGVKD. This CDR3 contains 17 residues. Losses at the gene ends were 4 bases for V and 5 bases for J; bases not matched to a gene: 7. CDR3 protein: CAISVTSGRAGDNEQFF. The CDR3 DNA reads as TGTGCCATCAGTGTGACTAGCGGGAGGGCCGGGGACAATGAGCAGTTCTTC.

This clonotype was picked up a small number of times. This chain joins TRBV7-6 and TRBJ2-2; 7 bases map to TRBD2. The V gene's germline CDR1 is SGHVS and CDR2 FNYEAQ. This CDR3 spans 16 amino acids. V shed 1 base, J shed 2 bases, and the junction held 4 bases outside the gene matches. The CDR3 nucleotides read TGTGCCAGCAGCTTAGGGACTAGAGTAAACACCGGGGAGCTGTTTTTT. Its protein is CASSLGTRVNTGELFF. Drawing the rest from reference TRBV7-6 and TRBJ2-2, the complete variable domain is GAGVSQSPRYKVTKRGQDVALRCDPISGHVSLYWYRQALGQGPEFLTYFNYEAQQDKSGLPNDRFSAERPEGSISTLTIQRTEQRDSAMYRCASSLGTRVNTGELFFGEGSRLTVL.

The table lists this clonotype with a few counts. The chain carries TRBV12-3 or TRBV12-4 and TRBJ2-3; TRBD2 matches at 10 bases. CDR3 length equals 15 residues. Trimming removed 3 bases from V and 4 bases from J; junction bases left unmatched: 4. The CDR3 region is CASSFRLAGADTQYF. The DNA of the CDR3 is TGTGCCAGCAGTTTTCGGCTAGCGGGAGCAGATACGCAGTATTTT.

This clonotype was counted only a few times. The CDR3 spells CASSHERGEQFF. CDR3 DNA: TGCGCCAGCAGCCACGAGAGGGGGGAGCAGTTCTTC. The rearrangement joins TRBV5-1 to TRBJ2-1; tentative D call: TRBD1 (6 bases). CDR3 length equals 12 residues. The germline V and J ends were trimmed by 4 bases and 10 bases, with 12 bases remaining between them. The germline CDR1 and CDR2 sequences are SGHRS and YFSETQ.

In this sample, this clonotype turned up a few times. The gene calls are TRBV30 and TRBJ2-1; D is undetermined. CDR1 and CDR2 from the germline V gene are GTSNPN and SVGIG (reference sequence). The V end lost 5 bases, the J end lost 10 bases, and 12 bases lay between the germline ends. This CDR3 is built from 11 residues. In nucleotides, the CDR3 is TGTGCCTGGGCCCTAGGGTCCGAGCAGTTCTTC. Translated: CAWALGSEQFF.

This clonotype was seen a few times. CDR3 nucleotides: TGTGCCAGCAGCCAAGGTCGGGGATACAACGAGCAGTACTTC. Translating it yields CASSQGRGYNEQYF. This rearrangement joins TRBV14 to TRBJ2-7; weak D call: TRBD2 (5 bases). Germline values: CDR1 SGHDN, CDR2 FVKESK. Trimming removed 1 base from V and 5 bases from J, with 12 bases in between. The CDR3 is 14 residues long.

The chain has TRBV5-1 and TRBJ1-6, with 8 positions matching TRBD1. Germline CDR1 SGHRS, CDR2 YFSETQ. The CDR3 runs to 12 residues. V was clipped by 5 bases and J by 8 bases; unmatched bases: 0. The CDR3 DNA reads TGCGCCAGCAGACAGGGGGATTCACCCCTCCACTTT. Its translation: CASRQGDSPLHF.

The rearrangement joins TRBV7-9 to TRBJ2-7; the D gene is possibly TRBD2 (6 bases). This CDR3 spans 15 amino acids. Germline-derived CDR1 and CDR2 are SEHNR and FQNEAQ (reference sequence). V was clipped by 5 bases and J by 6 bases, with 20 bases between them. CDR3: CASSPDGGARSEQYF. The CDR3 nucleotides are TGTGCCAGCAGCCCCGACGGGGGAGCGAGAAGCGAGCAGTACTTC.

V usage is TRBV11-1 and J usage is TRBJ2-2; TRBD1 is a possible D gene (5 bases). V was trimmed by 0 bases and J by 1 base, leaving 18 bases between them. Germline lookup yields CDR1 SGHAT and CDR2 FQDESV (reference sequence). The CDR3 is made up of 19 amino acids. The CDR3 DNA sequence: TGTGCCAGCAGCTTAGCGCTGGCAGGGCCCCGTTGGAACACCGGGGAGCTGTTTTTT. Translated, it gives CASSLALAGPRWNTGELFF.

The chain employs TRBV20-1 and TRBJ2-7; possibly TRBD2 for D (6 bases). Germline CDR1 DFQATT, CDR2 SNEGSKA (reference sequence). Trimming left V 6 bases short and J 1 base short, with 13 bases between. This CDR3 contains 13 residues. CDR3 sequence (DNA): TGCAGTGCCAGAATAGGGAGGTCCTACGAGCAGTACTTC. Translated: CSARIGRSYEQYF.

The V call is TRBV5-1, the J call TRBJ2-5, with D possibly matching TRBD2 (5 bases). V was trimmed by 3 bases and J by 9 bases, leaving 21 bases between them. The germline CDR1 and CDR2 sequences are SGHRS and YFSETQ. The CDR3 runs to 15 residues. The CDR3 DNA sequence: TGCGCCAGCAGCTCTGGCTCTCGGGTCCCGGAGGCCCAGTACTTC. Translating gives CASSSGSRVPEAQYF.

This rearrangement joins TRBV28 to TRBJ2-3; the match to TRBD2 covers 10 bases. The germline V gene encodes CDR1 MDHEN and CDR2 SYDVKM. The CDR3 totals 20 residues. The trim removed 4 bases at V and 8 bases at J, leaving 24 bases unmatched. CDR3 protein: CASSSLGGTKRGGAPFTQYF. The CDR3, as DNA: TGTGCCAGCAGTTCATTAGGTGGAACTAAGCGGGGGGGCGCCCCGTTTACGCAGTATTTT.

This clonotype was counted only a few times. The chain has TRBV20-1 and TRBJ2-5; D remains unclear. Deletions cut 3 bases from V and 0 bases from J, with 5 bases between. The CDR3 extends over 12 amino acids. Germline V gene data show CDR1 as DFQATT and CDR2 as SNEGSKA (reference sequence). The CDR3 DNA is TGCAGTGCTAGTGAGTACCAAGAGACCCAGTACTTC. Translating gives CSASEYQETQYF.

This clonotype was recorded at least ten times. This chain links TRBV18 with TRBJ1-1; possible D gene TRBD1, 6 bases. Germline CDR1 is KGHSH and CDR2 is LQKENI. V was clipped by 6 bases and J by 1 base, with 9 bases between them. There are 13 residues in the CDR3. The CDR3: CASSKGENTEAFF. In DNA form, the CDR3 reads TGTGCCAGCTCCAAGGGGGAGAACACTGAAGCTTTCTTT.

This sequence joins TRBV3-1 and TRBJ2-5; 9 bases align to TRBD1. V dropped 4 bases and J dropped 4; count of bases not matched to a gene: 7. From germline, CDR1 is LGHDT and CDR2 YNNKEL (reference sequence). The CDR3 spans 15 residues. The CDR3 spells CASSPRGTGTETQYF. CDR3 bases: TGTGCCAGCAGCCCGAGGGGGACAGGGACAGAGACCCAGTACTTC.

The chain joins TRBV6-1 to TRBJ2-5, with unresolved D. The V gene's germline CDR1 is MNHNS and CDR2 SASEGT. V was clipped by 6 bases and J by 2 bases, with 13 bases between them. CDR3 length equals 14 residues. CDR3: CASRIVERQETQYF. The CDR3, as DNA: TGTGCCAGCAGGATAGTGGAGAGGCAAGAGACCCAGTACTTC.

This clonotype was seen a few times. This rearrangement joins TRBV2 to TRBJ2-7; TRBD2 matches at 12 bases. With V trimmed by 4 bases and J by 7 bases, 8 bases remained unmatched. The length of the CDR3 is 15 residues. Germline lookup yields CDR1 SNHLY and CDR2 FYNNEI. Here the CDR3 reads CASSAILAGGGEQYF. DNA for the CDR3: TGTGCCAGCAGTGCGATTCTAGCGGGAGGGGGAGAGCAGTACTTC. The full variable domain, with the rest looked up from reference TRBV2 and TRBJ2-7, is EPEVTQTPSHQVTQMGQEVILRCVPISNHLYFYWYRQILGQKVEFLVSFYNNEISEKSEIFDDQFSVERPDGSNFTLKIRSTKLEDSAMYFCASSAILAGGGEQYFGPGTRLTVT.

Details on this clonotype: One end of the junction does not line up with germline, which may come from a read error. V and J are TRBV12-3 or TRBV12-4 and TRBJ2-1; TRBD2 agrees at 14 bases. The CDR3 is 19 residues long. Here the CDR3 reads CAISLAGTSGSRSYNEQFF. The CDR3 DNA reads TGTGCCATCAGTTTAGCCGGGACTAGCGGGAGCCGCTCCTACAATGAGCAGTTCTTC.

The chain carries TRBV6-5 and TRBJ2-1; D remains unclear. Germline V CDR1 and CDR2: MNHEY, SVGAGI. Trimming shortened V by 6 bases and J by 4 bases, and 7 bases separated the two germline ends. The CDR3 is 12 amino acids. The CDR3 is CASSAQYNEQFF. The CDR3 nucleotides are TGTGCCAGCAGCGCCCAATACAATGAGCAGTTCTTC.

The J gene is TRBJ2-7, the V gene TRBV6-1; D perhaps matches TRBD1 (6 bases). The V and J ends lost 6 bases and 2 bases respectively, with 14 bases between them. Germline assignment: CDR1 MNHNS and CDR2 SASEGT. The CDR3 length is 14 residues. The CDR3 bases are TGTGCCAGCAGACGACAGGCCTTAGCCTACGAGCAGTACTTC. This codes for CASRRQALAYEQYF.